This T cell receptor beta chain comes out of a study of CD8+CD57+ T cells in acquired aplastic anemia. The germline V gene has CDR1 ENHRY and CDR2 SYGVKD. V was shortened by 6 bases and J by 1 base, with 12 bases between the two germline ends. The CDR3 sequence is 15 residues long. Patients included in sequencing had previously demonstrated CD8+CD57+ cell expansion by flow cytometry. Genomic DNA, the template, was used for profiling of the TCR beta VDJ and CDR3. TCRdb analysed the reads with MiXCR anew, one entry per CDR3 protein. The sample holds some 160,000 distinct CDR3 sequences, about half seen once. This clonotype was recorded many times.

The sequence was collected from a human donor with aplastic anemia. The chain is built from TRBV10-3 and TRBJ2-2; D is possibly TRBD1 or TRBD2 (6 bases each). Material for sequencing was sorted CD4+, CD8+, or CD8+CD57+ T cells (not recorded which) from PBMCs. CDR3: CAIRGGRKNTGELFF. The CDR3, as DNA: TGTGCCATCAGGGGGGGCAGGAAGAACACCGGGGAGCTGTTTTTT.